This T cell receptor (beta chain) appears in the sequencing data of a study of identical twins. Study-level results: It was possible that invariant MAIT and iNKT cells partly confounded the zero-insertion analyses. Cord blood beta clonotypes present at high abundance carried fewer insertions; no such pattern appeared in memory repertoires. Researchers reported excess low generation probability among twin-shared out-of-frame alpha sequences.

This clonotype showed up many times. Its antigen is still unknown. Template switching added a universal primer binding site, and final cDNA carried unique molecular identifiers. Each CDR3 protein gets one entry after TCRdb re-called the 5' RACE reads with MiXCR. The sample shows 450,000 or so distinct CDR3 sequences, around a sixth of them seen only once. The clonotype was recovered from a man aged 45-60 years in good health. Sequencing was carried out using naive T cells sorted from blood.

The CDR3 DNA is TGCAGCGTGGGGACTTCCTACGAGCAGTACTTC. Its translation is CSVGTSYEQYF. V usage is TRBV29-1 and J usage is TRBJ2-7, with D maybe TRBD2 (6 bases). There are 11 residues in the CDR3. The V end lost 6 bases, the J end lost 1 base, and 7 bases lay between the germline ends. CDR1 SQVTM and CDR2 ANQGSEA come from the germline V gene.